The 24 T cell receptor beta chains below were found in one sample sequenced in a study of PD-1 blockade in classical Hodgkin lymphoma. Generated by immunoSEQ multiplex PCR, the TCRdb table keeps only in-frame clones and is missing some. The profile shows about 64,000 clones, 91% of them singletons. Regarding time point: cycle 4 day 1 (C4D1), after 6 weeks of nivolumab. Every single patient, without exception, relapsed after autologous stem cell transplantation, and brentuximab vedotin exposure varied. The sequenced sample was peripheral blood mononuclear cells (PBMCs), obtained before the fourth cycle of nivolumab. The receptors originated from a human donor with classical Hodgkin lymphoma.

The chain has TRBV7-9 and TRBJ2-1; TRBD1 agrees at 8 bases. With V trimmed by 1 base and J by 6 bases, 5 bases remained unmatched. CDR3 length equals 15 residues. Looked up from germline, CDR1 is SEHNR and CDR2 is FQNEAQ (reference sequence). The CDR3 bases are TGTGCCAGCAGCTTAGGACAGGGGTTGGGCAATGAGCAGTTCTTC. Translation: CASSLGQGLGNEQFF.

The chain couples TRBV5-1 to TRBJ1-6; D remains unclear. This CDR3 has 16 residues. Trimming took 0 bases from V and 1 from J, leaving 8 bases between them. Germline CDR1 and CDR2: SGHRS and YFSETQ. The CDR3 here is CASSLVRGSYNSPLHF. In nucleotides, the CDR3 is TGCGCCAGCAGCTTGGTAAGAGGGTCCTATAATTCACCCCTCCACTTT. The variable domain in full, with the rest retrieved from reference TRBV5-1 and TRBJ1-6, is KAGVTQTPRYLIKTRGQQVTLSCSPISGHRSVSWYQQTPGQGLQFLFEYFSETQRNKGNFPGRFSGRQFSNSRSEMNVSTLELGDSALYLCASSLVRGSYNSPLHFGNGTRLTVT.

In this sample, this clone turned up a few times. The chain is built from TRBV28 and TRBJ1-2; 10 nucleotides agree with TRBD1. The CDR3 is 12 amino acids. Germline V gene data show CDR1 as MDHEN and CDR2 as SYDVKM. The trim removed 9 bases at V and 8 bases at J, leaving 6 bases unmatched. CDR3 coding DNA: TGTGCCAGTTTGACAGGGGGCGGCGGCTACACCTTC. Amino acid sequence: CASLTGGGGYTF.

This clone has a handful of counts. The chain carries TRBV25-1 and TRBJ2-2; a possible D gene is TRBD1 (6 bases). The germline CDR1 and CDR2 sequences are MGHDK and SYGVNS. V was clipped by 3 bases and J by 2 bases, with 7 bases between them. CDR3 size: 14 residues. For the CDR3, the DNA is TGTGCCAGCAGTGAGGGACAAAACACCGGGGAGCTGTTTTTT. This sequence encodes CASSEGQNTGELFF.

The genes are TRBV6-1 and TRBJ2-1, with 8 bases that match TRBD2. CDR1 is MNHNS, CDR2 SASEGT, per germline. V shed 4 bases, J shed 8 bases, and the junction held 13 bases outside the gene matches. The CDR3 contains 16 residues. The CDR3 here is CASSALPGLGPDEQFF. DNA for the CDR3: TGTGCCAGCAGTGCGCTTCCGGGACTAGGGCCCGATGAGCAGTTCTTC.

The chain couples TRBV19 to TRBJ2-3; D is uncertain. V was clipped by 5 bases and J by 4 bases, with 13 bases between them. The CDR3 runs to 14 residues. Germline lookup yields CDR1 LNHDA and CDR2 SQIVND (reference sequence). The CDR3 loop is CASSLLAPADTQYF. The CDR3 coding sequence is TGTGCCAGTAGTTTATTAGCCCCCGCAGATACGCAGTATTTT.

J is TRBJ1-3 and V is TRBV29-1, with D uncertain. The CDR3 consists of 13 residues. Germline values: CDR1 SQVTM, CDR2 ANQGSEA. Trimming cost V 6 bases and J 9 bases, with 18 bases left between them. CDR3 DNA: TGCAGCGTGCAAATCCTGGGTGGGAGCACCATATATTTT. It codes for CSVQILGGSTIYF.

In this sample, this clone turned up once. This chain links TRBV15 with TRBJ1-1; a weak D match, TRBD1 (6 bases). V lost 3 bases, J lost 1 base, and 15 bases lay in between. CDR3 size: 16 residues. Looked up from germline, CDR1 is LNHNV and CDR2 is YYDKDF (reference sequence). CDR3 region: CATSSPPDRRNTEAFF. CDR3 nucleotide sequence: TGTGCCACCAGCAGTCCCCCTGACAGGAGGAACACTGAAGCTTTCTTT.

The rearrangement joins TRBV30 to TRBJ2-7; D tentatively fits TRBD1 or TRBD2 (5 bases each). This CDR3 region has 14 residues. Looked up from germline, CDR1 is GTSNPN and CDR2 is SVGIG (reference sequence). Trimming shortened V by 0 bases and J by 4 bases, and 13 bases separated the two germline ends. CDR3 in DNA: TGTGCCTGGAGTGTACTGGGGGTAGGGTACGAGCAGTACTTC. This sequence encodes CAWSVLGVGYEQYF.

The chain has TRBV5-1 and TRBJ2-3; 8 nucleotides line up with TRBD1. V gave up 4 bases and J gave up 3 bases; unmatched junction bases: 19. The V gene's germline CDR1 is SGHRS and CDR2 YFSETQ. CDR3 size: 19 residues. The CDR3 protein is CASSPSDRGTFSWTDTQYF. DNA of the CDR3: TGCGCCAGCAGCCCCTCCGACAGGGGAACATTCTCTTGGACAGATACGCAGTATTTT.

This chain connects TRBV10-2 to TRBJ1-6; D call uncertain. CDR3 length: 19 residues. Germline CDR1 is WSHSY and CDR2 is SAAADI. V was clipped by 1 base and J by 0 bases, with 16 bases between them. The CDR3 here is CASSEFSTLSSSYNSPLHF. The CDR3 DNA sequence: TGCGCCAGCAGTGAGTTCTCGACCCTTTCCAGCTCCTATAATTCACCCCTCCACTTT.

The chain couples TRBV6-1 to TRBJ1-2; no reliable D call. Germline assignment: CDR1 MNHNS and CDR2 SASEGT. Trimming left V 2 bases short and J 4 bases short, with 14 bases between. The CDR3 length is 15 residues. CDR3 coding DNA: TGTGCCAGCAGTGAATGGACCGACCCTCTCTATGGCTACACCTTC. Its protein is CASSEWTDPLYGYTF.

The CDR3 nucleotides are TGTGCCTGGATCCAGACCACCGGGGAGCTGTTTTTT. It translates to CAWIQTTGELFF. The chain employs TRBV30 and TRBJ2-2; D not certain. Germline lookup yields CDR1 GTSNPN and CDR2 SVGIG (reference sequence). The germline V and J ends were trimmed by 4 bases and 4 bases, with 7 bases remaining between them. The CDR3 length is 12 residues.

The V and J genes are TRBV19 and TRBJ1-1; no reliable D call. This CDR3 is built from 13 residues. The V end was cut by 8 bases, the J end by 7 bases, with 17 bases between. Germline V gene lookup returns CDR1 LNHDA and CDR2 SQIVND (reference sequence). The CDR3 sequence is CASRINRAVEAFF. The CDR3 nucleotides read TGTGCCAGTCGAATCAACCGGGCCGTTGAAGCTTTCTTT.

This clone has a single count. The CDR3: CASSLTAFYEQYF. The CDR3 DNA is TGTGCCAGCAGTCTTACAGCTTTTTACGAGCAGTACTTC. The chain carries TRBV7-6 and TRBJ2-7; D is unclear. This CDR3 has 13 residues. V was cut by 6 bases and J by 4 bases, with 13 bases left in between. The V gene's germline CDR1 is SGHVS and CDR2 FNYEAQ.

The chain uses TRBV18 and TRBJ1-6, with a possible D match to TRBD1 (5 bases). V dropped 1 base and J dropped 4 bases, with 14 bases sitting between them. The CDR3 loop spans 17 amino acids. Germline V CDR1 and CDR2: KGHSH, LQKENI. CDR3 in DNA: TGTGCCAGCTCACCACAAACCGGAGACAGTTATAATTCACCCCTCCACTTT. As protein: CASSPQTGDSYNSPLHF.

This clone was counted once. V and J are TRBV2 and TRBJ2-5; 10 bases align to TRBD2. The CDR3 totals 13 residues. Trimming took 7 bases from V and 4 from J; bases not matched to a gene: 3. The V gene's germline CDR1 is SNHLY and CDR2 FYNNEI. The CDR3 loop reads CASKWTSGETQYF. As DNA, the CDR3 is TGTGCCAGCAAATGGACTAGCGGAGAGACCCAGTACTTC.

The chain carries TRBV15 and TRBJ2-5; either TRBD1 or TRBD2 may fit D (5 bases each). Germline CDR1 LNHNV, CDR2 YYDKDF (reference sequence). The CDR3 runs to 14 residues. The V end was cut by 0 bases, the J end by 7 bases, with 12 bases between. The CDR3 here is CATSRDLMGTTQYF. DNA for the CDR3: TGTGCCACCAGCAGAGATCTCATGGGGACGACCCAGTACTTC. Supplemented by reference TRBV15 and TRBJ2-5, the full variable domain reads DAMVIQNPRYQVTQFGKPVTLSCSQTLNHNVMYWYQQKSSQAPKLLFHYYDKDFNNEADTPDNFQSRRPNTSFCFLDIRSPGLGDTAMYLCATSRDLMGTTQYFGPGTRLLVL.

This clone occurred a few times. In DNA, the CDR3 is TGCGCCAGCAGCCAAGATCTCACGACCAGAACGGGAGGCTACACCTTC. Protein: CASSQDLTTRTGGYTF. The gene calls are TRBV4-1 and TRBJ1-2, with D hard to call. V was trimmed by 0 bases and J by 8 bases, leaving 19 bases between them. CDR3 length equals 16 residues. The germline gives CDR1 MGHRA, CDR2 YSYEKL.

The V and J genes are TRBV27 and TRBJ2-1; 7 bases match TRBD2. In germline, CDR1 is MNHEY, CDR2 SMNVEV (reference sequence). V shed 5 bases, J shed 5 bases, and the junction held 6 bases outside the gene matches. This CDR3 is 14 amino acids long. CDR3 in amino acids: CASSAGTTNNEQFF. The DNA for the CDR3 is TGTGCCAGCAGTGCCGGGACTACCAACAATGAGCAGTTCTTC.

The chain has TRBV27 and TRBJ2-3; TRBD2 matches 9 bases. The CDR3 runs 16 residues. The V and J ends lost 6 bases and 5 bases, in that order; junction bases with no gene match: 12. Looked up from germline, CDR1 is MNHEY and CDR2 is SMNVEV (reference sequence). In DNA form, the CDR3 reads TGTGCCAGCAGCCGGATGGCGGGGGGGCCAAAAGATACGCAGTATTTT. As protein: CASSRMAGGPKDTQYF.

The rearrangement uses TRBV15 and TRBJ1-1, with a possible D match to TRBD1 (5 bases). CDR1 is LNHNV, CDR2 YYDKDF, per germline (reference sequence). Between the trimmed V and J ends, which lost 1 base and 0 bases, there was a span of 15 bases. This CDR3 region has 17 residues. The chain's CDR3 is CATSRVAAGRMNTEAFF. The CDR3 DNA follows: TGTGCCACCAGCAGAGTAGCCGCGGGACGAATGAACACTGAAGCTTTCTTT.

V usage is TRBV18 and J usage is TRBJ1-1; no reliable D call. Germline loops: CDR1 KGHSH, CDR2 LQKENI. V gave up 3 bases and J gave up 7 bases, with 9 bases separating them. CDR3 length: 12 residues. The CDR3 DNA follows: TGTGCCAGCTCACCGGGGTGGGATGAAGCTTTCTTT. Encoded protein: CASSPGWDEAFF. Filled out from reference TRBV18 and TRBJ1-1, the complete variable domain reads NAGVMQNPRHLVRRRGQEARLRCSPMKGHSHVYWYRQLPEEGLKFMVYLQKENIIDESGMPKERFSAEFPKEGPSILRIQQVVRGDSAAYFCASSPGWDEAFFGQGTRLTVV.

The chain links TRBV2 to TRBJ2-7; D not resolved. The CDR3 length is 13 residues. CDR1 is SNHLY, CDR2 FYNNEI, per germline. Trimming cost V 7 bases and J 2 bases, with 12 bases left between them. The CDR3 coding sequence is TGTGCCAGCACCCCCCGACCTGCCTACGAGCAGTACTTC. Its protein is CASTPRPAYEQYF. The variable domain in full, completed from reference TRBV2 and TRBJ2-7, reads EPEVTQTPSHQVTQMGQEVILRCVPISNHLYFYWYRQILGQKVEFLVSFYNNEISEKSEIFDDQFSVERPDGSNFTLKIRSTKLEDSAMYFCASTPRPAYEQYFGPGTRLTVT.